This TCR beta chain was sequenced for a study of CD8+ T cells in alopecia areata. The authors extracted RNA and reverse transcribed it into cDNA as the sequencing template. TCRdb's table, derived via immunoSEQ multiplex PCR, lists solely in-frame clones and lacks some. Here the sample spans over 90,000 clones, 55% being singletons. CDR3 length equals 15 residues. Trimming shortened V by 4 bases and J by 0 bases, and 11 bases separated the two germline ends. Germline V gene sequence: CDR1 SGDLS, CDR2 YYNGEE. Whole-study findings and limits: Normal scalp showed lower clonality than lesional scalp, especially alopecia totalis/universalis. Scalp sequencing captures resident alphabeta T cells of normal skin too.

Concerning this clone itself: Its antigen is still unknown.

The V call is TRBV9, the J call TRBJ2-4; D remains unclear. The TCR sequence derives from a human donor in good health. Sequenced sample: CD4+ T cells sorted from blood. The CDR3 protein is CASSPHSIAKNIQYF. CDR3 DNA sequence: TGTGCCAGCAGCCCCCATTCAATAGCCAAAAACATTCAGTACTTC.